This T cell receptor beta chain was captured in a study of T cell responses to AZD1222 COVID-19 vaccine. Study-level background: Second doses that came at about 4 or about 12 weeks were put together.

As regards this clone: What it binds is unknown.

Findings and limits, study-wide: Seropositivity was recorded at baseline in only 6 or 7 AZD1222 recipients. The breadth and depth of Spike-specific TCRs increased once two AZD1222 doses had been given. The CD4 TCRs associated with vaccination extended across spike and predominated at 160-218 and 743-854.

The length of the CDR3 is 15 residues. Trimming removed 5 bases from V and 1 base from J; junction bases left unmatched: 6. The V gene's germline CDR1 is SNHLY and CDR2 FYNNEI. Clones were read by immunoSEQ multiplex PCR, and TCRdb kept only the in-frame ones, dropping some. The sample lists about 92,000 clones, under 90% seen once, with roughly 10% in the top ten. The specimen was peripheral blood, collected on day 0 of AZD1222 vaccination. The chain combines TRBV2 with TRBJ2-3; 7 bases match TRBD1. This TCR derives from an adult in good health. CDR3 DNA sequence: TGTGCCAGCAGTCCTACAGGGGTCGGCACAGATACGCAGTATTTT. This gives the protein CASSPTGVGTDTQYF.